The 31 T cell receptor beta chains given below trace back to one sample, sequenced in a study of spatial heterogeneity in lung cancer. TCRdb independently ran MiXCR on the 5' RACE reads; one entry per CDR3 protein. The sample carries 40,000 or so distinct CDR3 sequences, approximately 3% recorded once. Time point described: sample taken at primary tumor resection. Here the sequenced sample was normal lung tissue next to the tumor, taken at surgery. Source of these receptors: a male donor with early-stage non-small cell lung cancer.

Many counts were recorded for this clonotype. V is TRBV7-8 and J is TRBJ1-1, with D perhaps matching TRBD1 (5 bases). The V and J ends lost 1 base and 3 bases respectively, with 18 bases between them. Germline V gives CDR1 SGHVS, CDR2 FQNEAQ. The CDR3 is 17 residues long. CDR3 region: CASSLVSGTDLDTEAFF. The CDR3 region has the DNA TGTGCCAGCAGCTTAGTGTCAGGGACGGATCTGGACACTGAAGCTTTCTTT.

In its sample, this clonotype was seen many times. The gene calls are TRBV2 and TRBJ1-2, with TRBD1 as a possible D gene (5 bases). The CDR3 is 13 residues long. Trimming cost V 11 bases and J 8 bases, with 21 bases left between them. Per the germline V gene, CDR1 is SNHLY and CDR2 is FYNNEI. The DNA for the CDR3 is TGTGCCGGGGGAGGACAAGGAAAGACCGGCTACACCTTC. Encoded protein: CAGGGQGKTGYTF.

In its sample, this clonotype was seen many times. V usage is TRBV12-3 or TRBV12-4 and J usage is TRBJ2-5; D possibly corresponds to TRBD1 (6 bases). The length of the CDR3 is 14 residues. The V end was cut by 6 bases, the J end by 2 bases, with 13 bases between. The CDR3 bases are TGTGCCAGCAGATGGAGACAGGAACAAGAGACCCAGTACTTC. Translation: CASRWRQEQETQYF.

This clonotype was counted ten times or more. The chain uses TRBV6-1 and TRBJ1-2; D gene uncertain. Trimming removed 1 base at V and 3 bases at J, with 12 bases between. Germline CDR1 reads MNHNS; CDR2 reads SASEGT. The CDR3 length is 15 residues. The CDR3 loop is CASSEGNRWYYGYTF. In DNA form, the CDR3 reads TGTGCCAGCAGTGAAGGGAACAGATGGTACTATGGCTACACCTTC.

Many counts were recorded for this clonotype. The V and J genes are TRBV5-1 and TRBJ2-3; D is possibly TRBD2 (6 bases). From germline, CDR1 is SGHRS and CDR2 YFSETQ. V was trimmed by 5 bases and J by 6 bases, leaving 13 bases between them. The CDR3 is 13 amino acids. The CDR3 sequence: CASRVGGADTQYF. CDR3 coding DNA: TGCGCCAGCAGGGTAGGCGGGGCGGATACGCAGTATTTT.

This clonotype came up many times. The J gene is TRBJ2-5, the V gene TRBV7-8; TRBD1 matches 8 bases. J gave up 2 bases and V 5 bases, and 7 bases lay outside the gene matches. The CDR3 extends over 15 amino acids. CDR1 and CDR2 (germline): SGHVS, FQNEAQ. The CDR3, as DNA: TGTGCCAGCAGCCCGGGACAGGTCGGGCAAGAGACCCAGTACTTC. Protein: CASSPGQVGQETQYF.

This clonotype was detected ten times or more. J is TRBJ1-5 and V is TRBV20-1; D not certain. Germline loops: CDR1 DFQATT, CDR2 SNEGSKA (reference sequence). V was clipped by 1 base and J by 4 bases, with 8 bases between them. This CDR3 comprises 13 residues. Here the CDR3 DNA reads TGCAGTGCTAGAGGCAGTTTGAATCAGCCCCAGCATTTT. Translated: CSARGSLNQPQHF.

This clonotype was observed a few times. This chain links TRBV11-3 with TRBJ2-5; 14 bases match TRBD2. Germline V gene data show CDR1 as SGHNT and CDR2 as YENEEA. The CDR3 sequence is 15 residues long. The J segment lost 3 bases and the V segment lost 5 bases, leaving 2 bases of the junction unmatched. In DNA, the CDR3 is TGTGCCAGCAGCCGGGGACTAGCGGGGGAAGAGACCCAGTACTTC. As protein: CASSRGLAGEETQYF. Full variable domain (rest looked up from reference TRBV11-3 and TRBJ2-5): EAGVVQSPRYKIIEKKQPVAFWCNPISGHNTLYWYLQNLGQGPELLIRYENEEAVDDSQLPKDRFSAERLKGVDSTLKIQPAELGDSAVYLCASSRGLAGEETQYFGPGTRLLVL.

This clonotype was observed at least ten times. V is TRBV7-9 and J is TRBJ1-2; 7 bases agree with TRBD1. The trim removed 0 bases at V and 8 bases at J, leaving 3 bases unmatched. CDR3 length equals 13 residues. Germline V gene lookup returns CDR1 SEHNR and CDR2 FQNEAQ (reference sequence). The chain's CDR3 is CASSLAGTDGYTF. As DNA, the CDR3 is TGTGCCAGCAGCTTAGCCGGGACAGACGGCTACACCTTC. The variable domain in full, with the rest retrieved from reference TRBV7-9 and TRBJ1-2, is DTGVSQNPRHKITKRGQNVTFRCDPISEHNRLYWYRQTLGQGPEFLTYFQNEAQLEKSRLLSDRFSAERPKGSFSTLEIQRTEQGDSAMYLCASSLAGTDGYTFGSGTRLTVV.

This clonotype has only a few counts. The rearrangement uses TRBV7-2 and TRBJ2-3, with D unclear. The CDR3 runs to 14 residues. The V gene lost 0 bases and the J gene lost 4 bases, with 8 bases spanning the gap. CDR1 and CDR2 from the germline V gene are SGHTA and FQGNSA. This chain's CDR3 is CASSLAGHSDTQYF. The CDR3 coding sequence is TGTGCCAGCAGCTTAGCGGGTCATTCAGATACGCAGTATTTT. The full variable domain, in which reference TRBV7-2 and TRBJ2-3 provide the parts outside the CDR3, is GAGVSQSPSNKVTEKGKDVELRCDPISGHTALYWYRQSLGQGLEFLIYFQGNSAPDKSGLPSDRFSAERTGGSVSTLTIQRTQQEDSAVYLCASSLAGHSDTQYFGPGTRLTVL.

This clonotype was observed many times. V usage is TRBV3-1 and J usage is TRBJ1-2; weak D call: TRBD1 (5 bases). The germline V gene encodes CDR1 LGHDT and CDR2 YNNKEL (reference sequence). The V gene lost 2 bases and the J gene lost 3 bases, with 13 bases spanning the gap. The CDR3 is 15 amino acids. CDR3 protein: CASSQTPGTYYGYTF. As DNA, the CDR3 is TGTGCCAGCAGCCAAACGCCCGGGACTTACTATGGCTACACCTTC.

This clonotype was seen more than once but under ten times. This chain uses TRBV20-1 with TRBJ1-6, with 9 bases matching TRBD1. The CDR3 loop spans 16 amino acids. V lost 1 base and J lost 4; bases outside the gene matches: 5. Germline loops: CDR1 DFQATT, CDR2 SNEGSKA (reference sequence). CDR3 DNA sequence: TGCAGTGCTAGAGTTAGGACAGGGGCTTATAATTCACCCCTCCACTTT. Amino acid sequence: CSARVRTGAYNSPLHF.

This clonotype has at least ten counts. The CDR3 sequence: CASFLQGNQPQHF. CDR3 bases: TGTGCCAGCTTTTTACAGGGCAATCAGCCCCAGCATTTT. The chain uses TRBV5-6 and TRBJ1-5, with D perhaps matching TRBD1 (5 bases). Germline V gives CDR1 SGHDT, CDR2 YYEEEE. The CDR3 length is 13 residues. V lost 7 bases and J 2 bases, leaving 10 bases between the germline ends. Full variable domain (outside the CDR3, taken from reference TRBV5-6 and TRBJ1-5): DAGVTQSPTHLIKTRGQQVTLRCSPKSGHDTVSWYQQALGQGPQFIFQYYEEEERQRGNFPDRFSGHQFPNYSSELNVNALLLGDSALYLCASFLQGNQPQHFGDGTRLSIL.

This clonotype showed up many times. V is TRBV7-8 and J is TRBJ2-1; D call uncertain. This CDR3 is built from 13 residues. Looked up from germline, CDR1 is SGHVS and CDR2 is FQNEAQ. The CDR3 here is CAILTPVTGEQFF. The CDR3, as DNA: TGTGCAATCCTCACCCCCGTGACGGGTGAGCAGTTCTTC.

This clonotype occurred a few times. The rearrangement uses TRBV5-1 and TRBJ2-1, with D tentatively TRBD2 (5 bases). The CDR3 spans 11 residues. V was pared by 5 bases and J by 16 bases, with 16 bases between. Germline CDR1 and CDR2: SGHRS and YFSETQ. CDR3 protein: CASSFGMRFFF. CDR3 coding DNA: TGCGCCAGCAGTTTCGGGATGCGATTTTTCTTC.

Many counts were recorded for this clonotype. The rearrangement joins TRBV7-9 to TRBJ2-6; 11 positions agree with TRBD1. Per the germline V gene, CDR1 is SEHNR and CDR2 is FQNEAQ (reference sequence). Unmatched junction bases numbered 7, after V lost 5 bases and J lost 1 base. The CDR3 runs 18 residues. The CDR3 reads CASSLGQGANSGANVLTF. The CDR3 DNA sequence: TGTGCCAGCAGCCTTGGACAGGGGGCCAATTCTGGGGCCAACGTCCTGACTTTC.

This clonotype was found many times. For the CDR3, the DNA is TGTGCCAGCACCCCACGGCCGGGGGCCAACGTCCTGACTTTC. Translation gives CASTPRPGANVLTF. This sequence joins TRBV6-5 and TRBJ2-6, with no clear D. With 7 bases removed from V and 4 bases from J, the gap between germline ends came to 11 bases. The CDR3 has 14 residues. From germline, CDR1 is MNHEY and CDR2 SVGAGI.

This clonotype was detected ten times or more. The chain joins TRBV2 to TRBJ1-5, with D possibly TRBD1 on 5 matching bases. The CDR3 contains 15 residues. The ends were cut back, 6 bases at V and 5 bases at J, with 17 bases in the middle. The germline CDR1 and CDR2 sequences are SNHLY and FYNNEI. CDR3 residues: CASSLEQGRHQPQHF. The CDR3 region has the DNA TGTGCCAGCAGCCTCGAGCAGGGTAGACATCAGCCCCAGCATTTT.

In this sample, this clonotype turned up many times. The chain joins TRBV18 to TRBJ2-7; 12 bases are shared with TRBD2. CDR1 is KGHSH, CDR2 LQKENI, per germline. The V segment lost 6 bases and the J segment 4 bases; nucleotides outside the gene matches: 4. The CDR3 covers 14 residues. CDR3 DNA: TGTGCCAGCTCCCCCGGGACTAGCGGGTACGAGCAGTACTTC. Translation gives CASSPGTSGYEQYF.

V and J are TRBV6-6 and TRBJ1-5, with no clear D. Germline assignment: CDR1 MNHNY and CDR2 SVGAGI (reference sequence). This CDR3 comprises 13 residues. V lost 5 bases to trimming and J lost 7 bases, with 12 bases between them. CDR3 nucleotides: TGTGCCAGCAGTGAAACTACGGGGCAGCCCCAGCATTTT. Its translation: CASSETTGQPQHF.

This clonotype qualifies as medium-sized. This chain links TRBV12-3 or TRBV12-4 with TRBJ1-5, with TRBD1 matching 8 bases. The CDR3 sequence is 15 residues long. V dropped 6 bases and J dropped 2; count of bases not matched to a gene: 6. The CDR3 loop is CASRPDRGGNQPQHF. CDR3 nucleotides: TGTGCCAGCAGACCAGACAGGGGCGGCAATCAGCCCCAGCATTTT.

This clonotype was counted a few times. The chain employs TRBV20-1 and TRBJ1-5, with D tentatively TRBD1 (5 bases). This CDR3 comprises 13 residues. V shed 2 bases and J shed 6 bases, with 11 bases lying between them. Germline V gives CDR1 DFQATT, CDR2 SNEGSKA (reference sequence). CDR3 in DNA: TGCAGTGCTAGAACGGGGGAGGGTCAGCCCCAGCATTTT. Translation: CSARTGEGQPQHF.

Judged by abundance, this clonotype is medium-sized (0.01 to 0.1%). The rearrangement joins TRBV10-3 to TRBJ2-1, with D tentatively TRBD1 (5 bases). Germline V gene data show CDR1 as ENHRY and CDR2 as SYGVKD. The ends were cut back, 3 bases at V and 0 bases at J, with 15 bases in the middle. The CDR3 length is 17 residues. The CDR3 here is CAISESTGQSSYNEQFF. The DNA of the CDR3 is TGTGCCATCAGTGAATCCACAGGTCAAAGCTCCTACAATGAGCAGTTCTTC.

The chain links TRBV18 to TRBJ2-1; D tentatively reads TRBD1 or TRBD2 (5 bases each). This CDR3 is 13 amino acids long. From germline, CDR1 is KGHSH and CDR2 LQKENI. V lost 2 bases, J lost 7 bases, and 9 bases lay in between. CDR3 amino acids: CASSPDGANEQFF. In DNA, the CDR3 is TGTGCCAGCTCACCAGACGGGGCAAATGAGCAGTTCTTC.

This clonotype has ten or more counts. This chain joins TRBV4-1 and TRBJ2-5; D gene uncertain. Germline V CDR1 and CDR2: MGHRA, YSYEKL. V was pared by 4 bases and J by 13 bases, with 10 bases between. The CDR3 is 10 residues long. The CDR3 protein is CASSLNGTYF. The CDR3, as DNA: TGCGCCAGCAGCCTGAATGGAACGTACTTC.

In this sample, this clonotype turned up many times. The CDR3 nucleotides are TGTGCCAGCGGTGATTCGGGACTAGCAGTGAGGGGTGAGCAGTTCTTC. Translation gives CASGDSGLAVRGEQFF. The genes are TRBV9 and TRBJ2-1, with TRBD2 matching 9 bases. The CDR3 length is 16 residues. Germline V gene data show CDR1 as SGDLS and CDR2 as YYNGEE. The J segment lost 9 bases and the V segment lost 7 bases, leaving 17 bases of the junction unmatched. The full variable domain, with the rest looked up from reference TRBV9 and TRBJ2-1, is DSGVTQTPKHLITATGQRVTLRCSPRSGDLSVYWYQQSLDQGLQFLIQYYNGEERAKGNILERFSAQQFPDLHSELNLSSLELGDSALYFCASGDSGLAVRGEQFFGPGTRLTVL.

This clonotype was counted many times. The rearrangement links TRBV28 to TRBJ1-2; D is unclear. V lost 5 bases, J lost 12 bases, and 13 bases lay in between. Germline CDR1 is MDHEN and CDR2 is SYDVKM. CDR3 length: 11 residues. The CDR3 DNA is TGTGCCAGCAGTACCACAGAAGACCACACCTTC. It yields the protein CASSTTEDHTF.

This clonotype was found many times. The chain is built from TRBV19 and TRBJ2-5; TRBD1 matches at 9 bases. Losses at the gene ends were 6 bases for V and 3 bases for J; bases not matched to a gene: 2. CDR1 and CDR2 (germline): LNHDA, SQIVND (reference sequence). CDR3 length: 13 residues. The CDR3 spells CASRGDREETQYF. The CDR3 DNA reads as TGTGCCAGTAGGGGGGACAGGGAAGAGACCCAGTACTTC.

This clonotype was observed at least ten times. The chain links TRBV7-2 to TRBJ2-1, with 9 bases lining up with TRBD1. CDR1 and CDR2 (germline): SGHTA, FQGNSA. This CDR3 has 15 amino acids. Trimming removed 4 bases from V and 6 bases from J; junction bases left unmatched: 7. This CDR3 reads CASSSSGTGFNEQFF. Here the CDR3 DNA reads TGTGCCAGCAGCTCATCCGGGACAGGGTTCAATGAGCAGTTCTTC.

The rearrangement uses TRBV4-2 and TRBJ2-6; D may be TRBD2 (5 bases). In germline, CDR1 is LGHNA, CDR2 YNFKEQ. This CDR3 has 16 amino acids. Trimming removed 3 bases from V and 0 bases from J, with 9 bases in between. The CDR3 loop is CASSQRADSGANVLTF. For the CDR3, the DNA is TGTGCCAGCAGCCAGAGGGCGGACTCTGGGGCCAACGTCCTGACTTTC.

This clonotype has ten or more counts. V is TRBV7-9 and J is TRBJ2-5; 11 nucleotides match TRBD1. Germline trimming cut 4 bases from V and 4 bases from J; bases unmatched to any gene: 8. The CDR3 extends over 16 amino acids. Per the germline V gene, CDR1 is SEHNR and CDR2 is FQNEAQ (reference sequence). As DNA, the CDR3 is TGTGCCAGCAGCTACCTAACCGGGACAGGGGGAGAGACCCAGTACTTC. Translating gives CASSYLTGTGGETQYF. Full variable domain (missing parts from reference TRBV7-9 and TRBJ2-5): DTGVSQNPRHKITKRGQNVTFRCDPISEHNRLYWYRQTLGQGPEFLTYFQNEAQLEKSRLLSDRFSAERPKGSFSTLEIQRTEQGDSAMYLCASSYLTGTGGETQYFGPGTRLLVL.